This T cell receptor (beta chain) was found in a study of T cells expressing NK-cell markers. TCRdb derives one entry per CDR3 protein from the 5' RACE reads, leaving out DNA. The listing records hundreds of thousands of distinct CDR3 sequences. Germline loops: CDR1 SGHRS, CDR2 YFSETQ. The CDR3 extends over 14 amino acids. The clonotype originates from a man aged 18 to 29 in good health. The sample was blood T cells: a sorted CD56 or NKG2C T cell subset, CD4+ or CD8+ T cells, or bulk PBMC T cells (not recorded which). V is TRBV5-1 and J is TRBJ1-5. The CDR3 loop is CASSDNGRDQPQHF. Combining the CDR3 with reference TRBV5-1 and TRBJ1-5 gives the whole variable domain KAGVTQTPRYLIKTRGQQVTLSCSPISGHRSVSWYQQTPGQGLQFLFEYFSETQRNKGNFPGRFSGRQFSNSRSEMNVSTLELGDSALYLCASSDNGRDQPQHFGDGTRLSIL.